This entry lists 18 T cell receptor beta chains sequenced from one sample in a study of OX40 agonist ivuxolimab in advanced cancers. TCRdb keeps only in-frame clones here, not all; method: immunoSEQ multiplex PCR. Altogether about 86,000 clones are present, roughly nine tenths being singletons, with the ten largest covering around 0.19%. This specimen consisted of CD4+ or CD8+ T cells sorted from blood, obtained in a trial of the OX40 agonist ivuxolimab. These receptors were obtained from an adult with an advanced solid tumor such as melanoma, head and neck, liver or kidney cancer.

This CDR3 is CASTAAGRTNEKLFF. In nucleotides, the CDR3 is TGCGCCAGCACCGCCGCGGGCAGAACTAATGAAAAACTGTTTTTT. V is TRBV5-1 and J is TRBJ1-4, with D unresolved. Germline loops: CDR1 SGHRS, CDR2 YFSETQ. This CDR3 is built from 15 residues. V dropped 6 bases and J dropped 1 base, with 13 bases sitting between them. Using reference TRBV5-1 and TRBJ1-4 for the parts outside the CDR3, the full variable domain is KAGVTQTPRYLIKTRGQQVTLSCSPISGHRSVSWYQQTPGQGLQFLFEYFSETQRNKGNFPGRFSGRQFSNSRSEMNVSTLELGDSALYLCASTAAGRTNEKLFFGSGTQLSVL.

The genes are TRBV11-2 and TRBJ2-1, with 10 positions matching TRBD2. The CDR3 contains 17 residues. CDR1 and CDR2 (germline): SGHAT, FQNNGV. After removal of 0 bases from V and 6 bases from J, the junction contained 8 bases not matched to a gene. The CDR3 DNA sequence: TGTGCCAGCAGCTTAGAAAGCGGGAGGGCCGGTTTCAATGAGCAGTTCTTC. It specifies CASSLESGRAGFNEQFF.

The rearrangement joins TRBV5-1 to TRBJ2-2, with D perhaps matching TRBD1 or TRBD2 (5 bases each). V was cut by 0 bases and J by 1 base, with 19 bases left in between. Germline V gives CDR1 SGHRS, CDR2 YFSETQ. The CDR3 totals 19 residues. Here the CDR3 reads CASSLEGTEGGWNTGELFF. The DNA of the CDR3 is TGCGCCAGCAGCTTGGAAGGGACGGAAGGTGGTTGGAACACCGGGGAGCTGTTTTTT.

The chain joins TRBV5-1 to TRBJ2-7; 7 nucleotides match TRBD1. V gave up 0 bases and J gave up 4 bases; unmatched junction bases: 7. Germline assignment: CDR1 SGHRS and CDR2 YFSETQ. The CDR3 runs 15 residues. The chain's CDR3 is CASSLALGTAYEQYF. Written as DNA, the CDR3 is TGCGCCAGCAGCTTGGCCCTCGGGACAGCTTACGAGCAGTACTTC.

This clone appeared a few times. V is TRBV11-3 and J is TRBJ2-1, with 7 bases identical to TRBD2. Looked up from germline, CDR1 is SGHNT and CDR2 is YENEEA. With V trimmed by 1 base and J by 0 bases, 6 bases remained unmatched. The CDR3 extends over 17 amino acids. The CDR3 region has the DNA TGTGCCAGCAGCTTAGTTCGCGGCGGGAGCTCCTACAATGAGCAGTTCTTC. Its translation: CASSLVRGGSSYNEQFF.

The chain uses TRBV7-9 and TRBJ2-5; either TRBD1 or TRBD2 may supply D (6 bases each). Germline CDR1 is SEHNR and CDR2 is FQNEAQ (reference sequence). Deletions cut 5 bases from V and 5 bases from J, with 15 bases between. This CDR3 is built from 14 residues. The CDR3 DNA sequence: TGTGCCAGCAGCCCGACAGGAGGGGATGAGACCCAGTACTTC. Amino acids: CASSPTGGDETQYF.

This clone was recorded only once. V and J are TRBV5-1 and TRBJ2-3, with 11 nucleotides matching TRBD2. V was pared by 2 bases and J by 2 bases, with 4 bases of the junction left unmatched. Germline values: CDR1 SGHRS, CDR2 YFSETQ. This CDR3 is 16 amino acids long. CDR3 loop: CASSLLAGVNTDTQYF. DNA for the CDR3: TGCGCCAGCAGCTTACTAGCGGGGGTGAACACAGATACGCAGTATTTT.

The chain joins TRBV28 to TRBJ2-3, with D possibly matching TRBD2 (5 bases). V gave up 5 bases and J gave up 4 bases, with 13 bases separating them. This CDR3 is 14 amino acids long. Germline lookup yields CDR1 MDHEN and CDR2 SYDVKM. The CDR3 DNA follows: TGTGCCAGCAGTCCCACCGACGGGGCAGATACGCAGTATTTT. The encoded protein is CASSPTDGADTQYF.

V usage is TRBV18 and J usage is TRBJ1-1; D gene uncertain. The CDR3 consists of 13 residues. Trimming stripped 2 bases from V and 7 bases from J, with 11 bases between. Germline V lookup: CDR1 KGHSH, CDR2 LQKENI. This CDR3 is CASSPSQELEAFF. The CDR3 bases are TGTGCCAGCTCACCATCCCAGGAGCTTGAAGCTTTCTTT.

The genes are TRBV7-8 and TRBJ2-7, with 8 bases lining up with TRBD2. The CDR3 totals 15 residues. J gave up 5 bases and V 3 bases, and 9 bases lay outside the gene matches. Germline values: CDR1 SGHVS, CDR2 FQNEAQ. The CDR3 here is CASSFSREVVDEQYF. In DNA, the CDR3 is TGTGCCAGCAGCTTTTCGCGGGAGGTGGTCGACGAGCAGTACTTC.

This rearrangement joins TRBV7-3 to TRBJ2-1; 13 nucleotides line up with TRBD2. V lost 3 bases, J lost 5 bases, and 1 base stayed unmatched. The CDR3 totals 15 residues. Germline loops: CDR1 SGHTA, CDR2 FQGTGA. CDR3 in amino acids: CASSLGLAGNNEQFF. The CDR3 DNA reads as TGTGCCAGCAGCTTGGGACTAGCGGGGAACAATGAGCAGTTCTTC.

This sequence joins TRBV18 and TRBJ2-7; D is unresolved. Trimming took off 2 bases at V and 3 bases at J, with 14 bases between the two ends. CDR1 KGHSH and CDR2 LQKENI come from the germline V gene. The CDR3 runs to 15 residues. As DNA, the CDR3 is TGTGCCAGCTCACCATCCTCGGTCTCCGTCTACGAGCAGTACGTC. Its protein is CASSPSSVSVYEQYV.

This clone occurred a few times. The chain combines TRBV18 with TRBJ1-3; the D is unclear. Germline V gives CDR1 KGHSH, CDR2 LQKENI. This CDR3 region has 14 residues. The V gene lost 3 bases and the J gene lost 8 bases, with 14 bases spanning the gap. The CDR3 DNA reads as TGTGCCAGCTCACCGACACCAACCGGGGACACCATATATTTT. Encoded protein: CASSPTPTGDTIYF.

This clone was counted a single time. The rearrangement joins TRBV6-5 to TRBJ1-1; D is perhaps TRBD1 (5 bases). V was cut by 2 bases and J by 0 bases, with 7 bases left in between. The V gene's germline CDR1 is MNHEY and CDR2 SVGAGI. This CDR3 is 14 amino acids long. The CDR3 coding sequence is TGTGCCAGCAGTTACACGGACATGAACACTGAAGCTTTCTTT. Its protein product is CASSYTDMNTEAFF.

The J gene is TRBJ1-5, the V gene TRBV19; D remains ambiguous. Germline V gene sequence: CDR1 LNHDA, CDR2 SQIVND (reference sequence). This CDR3 has 14 residues. Trimming took off 4 bases at V and 6 bases at J, with 13 bases between the two ends. Here the CDR3 reads CASSTLVGGQPQHF. Written as DNA, the CDR3 is TGTGCCAGTAGTACTCTGGTGGGTGGTCAGCCCCAGCATTTT.

This chain connects TRBV5-1 to TRBJ1-2; the match to TRBD1 covers 11 bases. The CDR3 has 16 amino acids. The V segment lost 4 bases and the J segment 4 bases; nucleotides outside the gene matches: 9. CDR1 SGHRS and CDR2 YFSETQ come from the germline V gene. CDR3 coding DNA: TGCGCCAGCAGCCCAACAGGACAGGGGGCGGGCTATGGCTACACCTTC. Translation gives CASSPTGQGAGYGYTF.

The chain couples TRBV15 to TRBJ2-7, with TRBD2 matching 8 bases. In germline, CDR1 is LNHNV, CDR2 YYDKDF (reference sequence). The CDR3 runs to 15 residues. V lost 2 bases to trimming and J lost 4 bases; unmatched junction nucleotides: 7. CDR3 residues: CATSRNSGRAYEQYF. In DNA, the CDR3 is TGTGCCACCAGCAGAAACAGCGGGAGAGCGTACGAGCAGTACTTC.

J is TRBJ2-7 and V is TRBV7-2; TRBD1 matches at 9 bases. Trimming cost V 4 bases and J 2 bases; bases outside gene matches: 6. Germline lookup yields CDR1 SGHTA and CDR2 FQGNSA. This CDR3 has 15 residues. CDR3 loop: CASSSGQGIAYEQYF. DNA of the CDR3: TGTGCCAGCAGCTCGGGACAGGGCATTGCCTACGAGCAGTACTTC.